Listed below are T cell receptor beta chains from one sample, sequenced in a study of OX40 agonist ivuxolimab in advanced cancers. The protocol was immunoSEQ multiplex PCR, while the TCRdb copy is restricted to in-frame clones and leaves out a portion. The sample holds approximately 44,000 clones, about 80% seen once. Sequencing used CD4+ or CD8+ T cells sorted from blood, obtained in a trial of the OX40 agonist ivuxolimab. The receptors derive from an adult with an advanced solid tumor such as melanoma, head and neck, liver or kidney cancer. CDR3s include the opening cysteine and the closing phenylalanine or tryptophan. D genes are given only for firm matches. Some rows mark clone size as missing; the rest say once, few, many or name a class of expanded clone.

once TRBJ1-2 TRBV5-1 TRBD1 TGCGCCAGCAGACCGGGACAGGGGAACTATGGCTACACCTTC CASRPGQGNYGYTF
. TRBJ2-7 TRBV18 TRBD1 TGTGCCAGCTCAGCACAACAGGGGGCCGGAGAGCAGTACTTC CASSAQQGAGEQYF
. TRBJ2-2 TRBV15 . TGTGCCACCAGCAGAGAGATCGGGGAGCTGTTTTTT CATSREIGELFF
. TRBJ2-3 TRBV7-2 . TGTGCCAGCAGCCTGAGATTTGCCACAGATACGCAGTATTTT CASSLRFATDTQYF
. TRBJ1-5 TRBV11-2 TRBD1 TGTGCCAGCAGCTTGGACAGGGTTCGGCAGCCCCAGCATTTT CASSLDRVRQPQHF
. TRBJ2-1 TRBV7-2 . TGTGCCAGCAGCTTAAGTCGCCTCGGGGAGCAGTTCTTC CASSLSRLGEQFF
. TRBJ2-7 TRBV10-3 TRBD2 TGTGCCATCAGTGAGAGGACTAGCGGCCCCTACGAGCAGTACTTC CAISERTSGPYEQYF
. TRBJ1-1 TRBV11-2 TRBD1 TGTGCCAGCAGCTTCACTTTGGGGGACAGGGGGCGCGGAGCTTTCTTT CASSFTLGDRGRGAFF
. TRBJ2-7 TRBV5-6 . TGTGCCAGCAGCTTGGAGGACGGATCCTACGAGCAGTACTTC CASSLEDGSYEQYF
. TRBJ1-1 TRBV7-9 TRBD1 TGTGCCAGCACTCCGACAGGGAAGAACACTGAAGCTTTCTTT CASTPTGKNTEAFF
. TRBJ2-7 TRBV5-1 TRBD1 TGCGCCAGCAGTCCGCCGGGACAGGGGATCTACGAGCAGTACTTC CASSPPGQGIYEQYF
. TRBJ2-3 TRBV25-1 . TGTGCCAGCATTGAGACCAGGGGAGCAGATACGCAGTATTTT CASIETRGADTQYF
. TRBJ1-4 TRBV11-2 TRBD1 TGTGCCAGCAGAAGGACAGGGGGTAATGAAAAACTGTTTTTT CASRRTGGNEKLFF
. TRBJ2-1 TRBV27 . TGTGCCAGCAGTTTATTACGGGGGGCGGAGCAGTTCTTC CASSLLRGAEQFF
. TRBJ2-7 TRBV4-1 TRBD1 TGCGCCAGCAGCCAAGGGGACAGGGACTACGAGCAGTACTTC CASSQGDRDYEQYF
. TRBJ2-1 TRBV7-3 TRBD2 TGTGCCAGCAGCCCCCAGACTAGCGGGGGCCTCTACAATGAGCAGTTCTTC CASSPQTSGGLYNEQFF
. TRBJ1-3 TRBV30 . TGTGCCTGGAAGAGGTCCTCTGGAAACACCATATATTTT CAWKRSSGNTIYF
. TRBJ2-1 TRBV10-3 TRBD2 TGTGCCATCAGTGAGGGGGGGCGACTAGCGGGAAGAGCAGGGAATGAGCAGTTCTTC CAISEGGRLAGRAGNEQFF
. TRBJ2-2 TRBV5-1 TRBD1 TGCGCCAGCAGCCGGGACAGGGCACCCGGGGAGCTGTTTTTT CASSRDRAPGELFF
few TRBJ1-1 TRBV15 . TGTGCCACCACCCGGGATTCGTCGGGAACTGAAGCTTTCTTT CATTRDSSGTEAFF
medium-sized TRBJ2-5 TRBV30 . TGTGCCTGGAGTGTGAAAGTGACCCAGTACTTC CAWSVKVTQYF
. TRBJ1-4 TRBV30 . TGTGCCTGGAGAAGGGATAATGAAAAACTGTTTTTT CAWRRDNEKLFF
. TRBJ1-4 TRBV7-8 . TGTGCCAGCAGCTTAAGGAAGGGGGTTGGTGAAAAACTGTTTTTT CASSLRKGVGEKLFF
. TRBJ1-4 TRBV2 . TGTGCCAGCAGTGGGGAGCGGGATGAAAAACTGTTTTTT CASSGERDEKLFF
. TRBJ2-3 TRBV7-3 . TGTGCCAGCAGCTTAAATCCCGGGCGGACAGATACGCAGTATTTT CASSLNPGRTDTQYF
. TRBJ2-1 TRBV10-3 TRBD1 TGTGCCATCAAGAAGGAGGGACAGGGGATAAGTGAGCAGTTCTTC CAIKKEGQGISEQFF
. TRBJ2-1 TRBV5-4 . TGTGCCAGCAGTTTGGCTAGATCCAATGAGCAGTTCTTC CASSLARSNEQFF
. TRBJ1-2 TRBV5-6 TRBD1 TGTGCCAGCAGCAAAGGACAGGGGGTCGGCTACACCTTC CASSKGQGVGYTF
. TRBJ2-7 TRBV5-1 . TGCGCCAGCAGCTTGGTGGACAGGACTAACTCCTACGAGCAGTACTTC CASSLVDRTNSYEQYF
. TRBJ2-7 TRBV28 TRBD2 TGTGCCAGCAGTTCCGGGACTACCCCCCGGGAGCAGTACTTC CASSSGTTPREQYF
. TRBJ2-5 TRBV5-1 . TGCGCCAGCAGACAGGGACTCCAAGAGACCCAGTACTTC CASRQGLQETQYF
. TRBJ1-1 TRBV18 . TGTGCCAGCTCACCAGTGATGGGCACTGAAGCTTTCTTT CASSPVMGTEAFF
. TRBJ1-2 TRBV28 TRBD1 TGTGCCAGCAGCCAAGGACAGGACTATGGCTACACCTTC CASSQGQDYGYTF
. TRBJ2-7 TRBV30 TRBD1 TGTGCCTGGTCGTCCGGGACAGGGGGGTACGAGCAGTACTTC CAWSSGTGGYEQYF
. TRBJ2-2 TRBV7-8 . TGTGCCAGCAGCTTAGTATCCGGGGAGCTGTTTTTT CASSLVSGELFF
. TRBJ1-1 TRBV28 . TGTGCCAGCAGTTTAAGGGACACTGAAGCTTTCTTT CASSLRDTEAFF
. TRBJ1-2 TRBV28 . TGTGCCAGCAGTTTACGGGACCTTCGGGGCTACACCTTC CASSLRDLRGYTF
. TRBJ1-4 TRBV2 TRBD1 TGTGCCAGCAGAAAGGGGGACAGGGCGCAGGAAAAACTGTTTTTT CASRKGDRAQEKLFF
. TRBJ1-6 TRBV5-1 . TGCGCCAGCAGCTCCGAGGGTCCCGAGCGAAATTCACCCCTCCACTTT CASSSEGPERNSPLHF
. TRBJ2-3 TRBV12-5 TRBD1 TGTGCTAGTGGCCTTGGACAGGCTAGCACAGATACGCAGTATTTT CASGLGQASTDTQYF
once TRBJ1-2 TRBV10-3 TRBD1 TGTGCCATCAACCCGGGACAGGGGGTCTATGGCTACACCTTC CAINPGQGVYGYTF
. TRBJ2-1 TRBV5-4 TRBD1 TGTGCCAGCAGCCTCGACAGGGCATCCTACAATGAGCAGTTCTTC CASSLDRASYNEQFF
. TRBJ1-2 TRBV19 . TGTGCCAGTAGTCGGATAGGGTTTTTGTATGGCTACACCTTC CASSRIGFLYGYTF
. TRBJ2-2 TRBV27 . TGTGCCAGCAGACCGAGACTGCAAACCGGGGAGCTGTTTTTT CASRPRLQTGELFF
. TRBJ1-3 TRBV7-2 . TGTGCCAGCAGCTTAGATGGGGCGGTCTCTGGAAACACCATATATTTT CASSLDGAVSGNTIYF
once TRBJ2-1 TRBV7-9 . TGTGCCAGCAGCTTAGAGCTGGTTCAGGGGACCCCCTACAATGAGCAGTTCTTC CASSLELVQGTPYNEQFF
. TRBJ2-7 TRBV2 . TGTGCCAGCAGCCTCGGGACCTACGAGCAGTACTTC CASSLGTYEQYF
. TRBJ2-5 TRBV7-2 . TGTGCCAGCAGCTTACGCCGCCAAGACCAAGAGACCCAGTACTTC CASSLRRQDQETQYF
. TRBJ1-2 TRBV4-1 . TGCGCCAGCAGCCAAGATGGCAGGGATACCTATGGCTACACCTTC CASSQDGRDTYGYTF
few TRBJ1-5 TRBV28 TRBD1 TGTGCCAGCAGTTTTTATACCTTACAGGGGGCTGGGGGCAATCAGCCCCAGCATTTT CASSFYTLQGAGGNQPQHF
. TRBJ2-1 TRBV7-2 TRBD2 TGTGCCAGCAGCTTTACTAGCGTTGTCAATGAGCAGTTCTTC CASSFTSVVNEQFF
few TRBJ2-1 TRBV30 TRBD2 TGTGCCTGGAGTACCGGGACTAGCGGGAGTCATGAGCAGTTCTTC CAWSTGTSGSHEQFF
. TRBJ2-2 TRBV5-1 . TGCGCCAGCAGCTTGGACAGCACCGGGGAGCTGTTTTTT CASSLDSTGELFF
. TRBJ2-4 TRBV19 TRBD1 TGTGCCAGTAGTAGACAGGGGGCTTGGGACATTCAGTACTTC CASSRQGAWDIQYF